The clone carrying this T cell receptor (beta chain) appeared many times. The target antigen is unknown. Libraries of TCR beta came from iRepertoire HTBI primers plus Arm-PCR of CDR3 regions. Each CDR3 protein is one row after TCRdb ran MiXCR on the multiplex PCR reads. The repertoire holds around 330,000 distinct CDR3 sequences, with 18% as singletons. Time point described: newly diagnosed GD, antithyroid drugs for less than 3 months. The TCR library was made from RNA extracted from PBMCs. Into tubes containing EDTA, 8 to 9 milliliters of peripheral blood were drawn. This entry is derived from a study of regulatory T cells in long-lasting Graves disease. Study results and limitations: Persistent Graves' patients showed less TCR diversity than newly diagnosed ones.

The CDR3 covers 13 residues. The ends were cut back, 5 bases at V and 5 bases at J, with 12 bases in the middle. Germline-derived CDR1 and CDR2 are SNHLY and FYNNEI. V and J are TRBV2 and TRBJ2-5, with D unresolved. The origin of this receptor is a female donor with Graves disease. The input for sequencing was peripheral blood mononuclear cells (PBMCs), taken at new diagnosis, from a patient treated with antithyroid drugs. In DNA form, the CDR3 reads TGTGCCAGCAGTATCGTAGGACGCGAGACCCAGTACTTC. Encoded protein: CASSIVGRETQYF.